This entry lists 31 T cell receptor beta chains sequenced from one sample in a study of shared clonotypes between healthy human individuals. Naive CD8 cells were CD45RO-negative, positively selected for CCR7, excluding terminally differentiated effector memory CD45RA+ cells. The protocol was immunoSEQ multiplex PCR, while the TCRdb copy is restricted to in-frame clones and leaves out a portion. There are hundreds of thousands of clones in the sample; 95% to 96% occur only once, and approximately 0.1% lies in the top ten. Specimen: naive CD8+ T cells sorted from blood. The receptors were gathered from a woman aged 25 to 39 in good health.

The rearrangement uses TRBV5-6 and TRBJ2-1, with TRBD1 matching 8 bases. The CDR3 is 17 residues long. The V segment lost 5 bases and the J segment 5 bases; nucleotides outside the gene matches: 15. Germline V lookup: CDR1 SGHDT, CDR2 YYEEEE. CDR3 in amino acids: CASRWTGLARTNNEQFF. The CDR3 bases are TGTGCCAGCAGGTGGACAGGGCTGGCGAGGACCAACAATGAGCAGTTCTTC.

This clone has just one count. The V and J genes are TRBV6-5 and TRBJ2-1; TRBD2 aligns across 7 bases. The CDR3 is 13 residues long. The germline V gene has CDR1 MNHEY and CDR2 SVGAGI. With V trimmed by 2 bases and J by 6 bases, 1 base remained unmatched. The CDR3 region is CASSYPGGNEQFF. CDR3 nucleotides: TGTGCCAGCAGTTACCCGGGAGGCAATGAGCAGTTCTTC.

In the case of this clone: In the same sample, other DNA sequences code for this CDR3. The chain couples TRBV5-1 to TRBJ2-2, with no clear D. Germline assignment: CDR1 SGHRS and CDR2 YFSETQ. The CDR3 is made up of 15 amino acids. V dropped 0 bases and J dropped 0 bases, with 6 bases sitting between them. Here the CDR3 reads CASSLGTTNTGELFF. CDR3 bases: TGCGCCAGCAGCTTGGGAACTACGAACACCGGGGAGCTGTTTTTT.

This chain joins TRBV5-4 and TRBJ2-1; the match to TRBD2 covers 11 bases. The junction had 6 bases not matched to a gene; V was cut back by 4 bases and J by 6 bases. Germline CDR1 SGHNT, CDR2 YYREEE (reference sequence). This CDR3 is 15 amino acids long. CDR3 region: CASSASGTSGNEQFF. DNA of the CDR3: TGTGCCAGCAGCGCGTCCGGGACTAGCGGCAATGAGCAGTTCTTC.

The rearrangement links TRBV27 to TRBJ2-7; 11 nucleotides match TRBD2. Germline V gene lookup returns CDR1 MNHEY and CDR2 SMNVEV (reference sequence). The CDR3 sequence is 15 residues long. J gave up 0 bases and V 6 bases, and 4 bases lay outside the gene matches. The DNA for the CDR3 is TGTGCCAGCAGCCTAGCGGGAGGCAGCTCCTACGAGCAGTACTTC. It translates to CASSLAGGSSYEQYF.

This chain links TRBV7-3 with TRBJ2-1; 8 nucleotides align to TRBD1. The CDR3 consists of 15 residues. Unmatched junction bases numbered 5, after V lost 3 bases and J lost 4 bases. Per germline, CDR1 SGHTA and CDR2 FQGTGA. The CDR3 DNA follows: TGTGCCAGCAGCTTCGAGACAGGGGCTTACAATGAGCAGTTCTTC. Encoded protein: CASSFETGAYNEQFF.

This clone is a singleton in its sample. Additional DNA sequences in this sample encode the identical CDR3. This chain uses TRBV14 with TRBJ2-7, with D tentatively TRBD2 (6 bases). This CDR3 region has 12 residues. V was pared by 6 bases and J by 4 bases, with 10 bases between. Germline values: CDR1 SGHDN, CDR2 FVKESK. The CDR3 here is CASSPGGYEQYF. DNA for the CDR3: TGTGCCAGCAGTCCCGGGGGTTACGAGCAGTACTTC. The whole variable domain, remainder taken from reference TRBV14 and TRBJ2-7, is EAGVTQFPSHSVIEKGQTVTLRCDPISGHDNLYWYRRVMGKEIKFLLHFVKESKQDESGMPNNRFLAERTGGTYSTLKVQPAELEDSGVYFCASSPGGYEQYFGPGTRLTVT.

The CDR3 sequence: CASKAGSARFF. The DNA of the CDR3 is TGTGCCAGCAAGGCGGGCAGCGCTCGGTTCTTC. This chain links TRBV6-5 with TRBJ2-1, with a tentative D call TRBD2 (5 bases). V was clipped by 7 bases and J by 15 bases, with 16 bases between them. Germline V gene sequence: CDR1 MNHEY, CDR2 SVGAGI. The length of the CDR3 is 11 residues.

The chain uses TRBV6-5 and TRBJ2-1; D is unclear. The CDR3 runs to 13 residues. Germline V gives CDR1 MNHEY, CDR2 SVGAGI. V was clipped by 6 bases and J by 5 bases, with 11 bases between them. In DNA form, the CDR3 reads TGTGCCAGCAGCACGGACGATAACAATGAGCAGTTCTTC. This translates into CASSTDDNNEQFF.

The chain is built from TRBV27 and TRBJ2-7; D may match TRBD1 or TRBD2 (5 bases each). This CDR3 contains 14 residues. Germline V gene lookup returns CDR1 MNHEY and CDR2 SMNVEV (reference sequence). V was trimmed by 5 bases and J by 3 bases, leaving 14 bases between them. DNA for the CDR3: TGTGCCAGCAGTATCGGGACCCCGCTCTACGAGCAGTACTTC. This sequence encodes CASSIGTPLYEQYF.

The chain couples TRBV5-4 to TRBJ2-5, with D perhaps matching TRBD1 or TRBD2 (5 bases each). V lost 4 bases and J 5 bases, leaving 12 bases between the germline ends. This CDR3 comprises 13 residues. Germline-derived CDR1 and CDR2 are SGHNT and YYREEE (reference sequence). The CDR3 DNA sequence: TGTGCCAGCAGCCCTGTGGGGGACGAGACCCAGTACTTC. Amino acid sequence: CASSPVGDETQYF.

CDR3 region: CASSTGTAPDYEQYF. The DNA for the CDR3 is TGCGCCAGCAGCACGGGGACCGCACCAGACTACGAGCAGTACTTC. The V and J genes are TRBV5-1 and TRBJ2-7; D possibly matches TRBD1 or TRBD2 (5 bases each). The V and J ends lost 4 bases and 3 bases respectively, with 17 bases between them. Germline CDR1 and CDR2: SGHRS and YFSETQ. The CDR3 spans 15 residues. The full variable domain, completed using reference TRBV5-1 and TRBJ2-7, is KAGVTQTPRYLIKTRGQQVTLSCSPISGHRSVSWYQQTPGQGLQFLFEYFSETQRNKGNFPGRFSGRQFSNSRSEMNVSTLELGDSALYLCASSTGTAPDYEQYFGPGTRLTVT.

The chain has TRBV28 and TRBJ2-7, with 11 bases identical to TRBD2. CDR1 is MDHEN, CDR2 SYDVKM, per germline. V gave up 4 bases and J gave up 5 bases; unmatched junction bases: 16. This CDR3 contains 18 residues. CDR3 loop: CASSSATSGTLSPHEQYF. The CDR3 bases are TGTGCCAGCAGTTCCGCGACTAGCGGGACCCTCTCTCCCCACGAGCAGTACTTC.

V and J are TRBV28 and TRBJ2-4, with D perhaps TRBD1 or TRBD2 (5 bases each). The CDR3 extends over 19 amino acids. Germline V gene data show CDR1 as MDHEN and CDR2 as SYDVKM. V was trimmed by 2 bases and J by 4 bases, leaving 24 bases between them. The CDR3 loop is CASSLPEVETDPTKNIQYF. In DNA, the CDR3 is TGTGCCAGCAGTTTACCGGAGGTCGAGACAGACCCCACTAAAAACATTCAGTACTTC.

This sequence joins TRBV5-4 and TRBJ2-3; possibly TRBD2 for D (6 bases). The CDR3 consists of 15 residues. The V gene lost 5 bases and the J gene lost 3 bases, with 16 bases spanning the gap. The germline CDR1 and CDR2 sequences are SGHNT and YYREEE (reference sequence). CDR3 amino acids: CASSHRLEPTDTQYF. CDR3 sequence (DNA): TGTGCCAGCAGTCACCGACTAGAACCTACAGATACGCAGTATTTT.

The gene calls are TRBV4-1 and TRBJ1-2; tentative D call: TRBD1 (5 bases). The CDR3 spans 14 residues. The V gene's germline CDR1 is MGHRA and CDR2 YSYEKL. The V and J ends lost 0 bases and 6 bases respectively, with 11 bases between them. CDR3 coding DNA: TGCGCCAGCAGCCAAGATTCAGGGCTTCATGGCTACACCTTC. Its translation is CASSQDSGLHGYTF.

The J gene is TRBJ2-7, the V gene TRBV7-9, with D unresolved. V was cut by 3 bases and J by 3 bases, with 9 bases left in between. The CDR3 is 13 amino acids. CDR1 and CDR2 from the germline V gene are SEHNR and FQNEAQ (reference sequence). CDR3: CASSFDGDYEQYF. The CDR3 nucleotides read TGTGCCAGCAGCTTTGACGGAGACTACGAGCAGTACTTC.

This clone was seen once. The rearrangement joins TRBV13 to TRBJ2-2, with a weak D call TRBD2 (6 bases). The CDR3 runs 15 residues. The germline V gene encodes CDR1 PRHDT and CDR2 FYEKMQ (reference sequence). V was clipped by 7 bases and J by 2 bases, with 14 bases between them. The CDR3 sequence is CASTTRDFNTGELFF. The CDR3 nucleotides read TGTGCCAGCACCACCCGGGACTTCAACACCGGGGAGCTGTTTTTT.

The rearrangement uses TRBV28 and TRBJ2-1; maybe TRBD1 (5 bases). The V and J ends lost 10 bases and 5 bases respectively, with 12 bases between them. Germline CDR1 reads MDHEN; CDR2 reads SYDVKM. The CDR3 spans 12 residues. CDR3 sequence: CATAGYNNEQFF. The CDR3 DNA is TGTGCCACCGCAGGGTACAACAATGAGCAGTTCTTC.

The chain has TRBV7-8 and TRBJ2-1; TRBD1 might be the D (7 bases). This CDR3 region has 16 residues. Trimming cost V 5 bases and J 4 bases, with 18 bases left between them. Germline CDR1 and CDR2: SGHVS and FQNEAQ. The CDR3 DNA sequence: TGTGCCAGCAGCAAGACTAGGACAGGCTCTTACAATGAGCAGTTCTTC. Its translation: CASSKTRTGSYNEQFF.

The chain combines TRBV19 with TRBJ2-5; maybe TRBD2 (5 bases). This CDR3 is built from 13 residues. Per the germline V gene, CDR1 is LNHDA and CDR2 is SQIVND (reference sequence). Trimming left V 7 bases short and J 2 bases short, with 11 bases between. DNA of the CDR3: TGTGCCAGTATGGGCAGACTACAAGAGACCCAGTACTTC. It translates to CASMGRLQETQYF.

V usage is TRBV27 and J usage is TRBJ2-7, with 9 bases matching TRBD1. In germline, CDR1 is MNHEY, CDR2 SMNVEV (reference sequence). V dropped 10 bases and J dropped 6; count of bases not matched to a gene: 10. This CDR3 region has 13 residues. The CDR3 region is CATKGGTGTEQYF. CDR3 DNA: TGTGCCACCAAAGGGGGGACAGGGACCGAGCAGTACTTC.

Points on this clone: This same CDR3 is encoded by further DNA sequences in the sample. This chain uses TRBV19 with TRBJ2-1; 8 bases are shared with TRBD2. J gave up 4 bases and V 6 bases, and 5 bases lay outside the gene matches. Per the germline V gene, CDR1 is LNHDA and CDR2 is SQIVND (reference sequence). CDR3 size: 14 residues. CDR3 residues: CASSPGLGYNEQFF. CDR3 bases: TGTGCCAGTAGCCCGGGACTAGGTTACAATGAGCAGTTCTTC.

The chain links TRBV14 to TRBJ2-7, with 8 bases that match TRBD2. V trimming: 0 bases; J trimming: 6 bases; junction bases outside the gene matches: 10. The CDR3 spans 16 residues. Germline V CDR1 and CDR2: SGHDN, FVKESK. The CDR3 here is CASSQDVAAGGIEQYF. The CDR3 nucleotides read TGTGCCAGCAGCCAAGATGTTGCGGCGGGAGGAATCGAGCAGTACTTC.

This clone was detected only once. CDR3 DNA sequence: TGTGCCAGCAGTTTATCCAGGCAGGGGTTAGCGGGAGCGTGGCTCTACGAGCAGTACTTC. Protein sequence: CASSLSRQGLAGAWLYEQYF. V usage is TRBV28 and J usage is TRBJ2-7; TRBD2 matches 9 bases. Germline CDR1 MDHEN, CDR2 SYDVKM. With V trimmed by 1 base and J by 3 bases, 19 bases remained unmatched. The CDR3 contains 20 residues.

The V and J genes are TRBV7-9 and TRBJ2-2, with 8 bases lining up with TRBD2. From germline, CDR1 is SEHNR and CDR2 FQNEAQ (reference sequence). After removal of 7 bases from V and 5 bases from J, the junction contained 6 bases not matched to a gene. This CDR3 is 14 amino acids long. The CDR3 spells CASIPTGGTGELFF. CDR3 DNA sequence: TGTGCCAGCATTCCAACGGGAGGGACCGGGGAGCTGTTTTTT.

The CDR3 region has the DNA TGTGCCAGCAGCTTAGAAGGGACAGGCTTCTACGAGCAGTACTTC. Translated, it gives CASSLEGTGFYEQYF. The chain is built from TRBV11-2 and TRBJ2-7, with 8 bases aligning to TRBD1. The CDR3 totals 15 residues. V was clipped by 0 bases and J by 3 bases; unmatched bases: 4. Germline CDR1 SGHAT, CDR2 FQNNGV. Variable domain in full (rest from reference TRBV11-2 and TRBJ2-7): EAGVAQSPRYKIIEKRQSVAFWCNPISGHATLYWYQQILGQGPKLLIQFQNNGVVDDSQLPKDRFSAERLKGVDSTLKIQPAKLEDSAVYLCASSLEGTGFYEQYFGPGTRLTVT.

This chain joins TRBV27 and TRBJ1-5, with 7 bases lining up with TRBD1. J lost 4 bases, V lost 0 bases, and 3 bases had no gene match. The germline V gene encodes CDR1 MNHEY and CDR2 SMNVEV (reference sequence). The CDR3 length is 15 residues. The CDR3 region is CASSLSQGGNQPQHF. CDR3 DNA sequence: TGTGCCAGCAGTTTATCGCAGGGGGGAAATCAGCCCCAGCATTTT.

CDR3 region: CASSYGGEQPQHF. The CDR3, as DNA: TGTGCCAGCAGTTACGGGGGAGAGCAGCCCCAGCATTTT. This chain joins TRBV27 and TRBJ1-5; the D gene is possibly TRBD1 (5 bases). Germline values: CDR1 MNHEY, CDR2 SMNVEV (reference sequence). This CDR3 region has 13 residues. Trimming removed 4 bases at V and 7 bases at J, with 11 bases between.

This clone was detected only once. V and J are TRBV10-1 and TRBJ2-7, with D perhaps matching TRBD1 (7 bases). This CDR3 comprises 16 residues. Germline CDR1 and CDR2: WNHNN and SYGVQD (reference sequence). The V end lost 4 bases, the J end lost 5 bases, and 21 bases lay between the germline ends. This chain's CDR3 is CASSVGKEGQSNEQYF. The CDR3 bases are TGCGCCAGCAGTGTCGGTAAGGAGGGACAGTCTAACGAGCAGTACTTC.

The V gene is TRBV13, the J gene TRBJ2-7, with D perhaps TRBD2 (6 bases). This CDR3 is 13 amino acids long. The germline V and J ends were trimmed by 3 bases and 3 bases, with 9 bases remaining between them. The germline CDR1 and CDR2 sequences are PRHDT and FYEKMQ (reference sequence). CDR3: CASSFGTFYEQYF. Here the CDR3 DNA reads TGTGCCAGCAGCTTCGGGACTTTCTACGAGCAGTACTTC.